This is a list of T cell receptor beta chains from one sample in a study of T cell responses to AZD1222 COVID-19 vaccine. Sequencing used immunoSEQ multiplex PCR; TCRdb keeps in-frame clones, though not all of them. The data show approximately 130,000 clones, around 83% seen once. The starting material was peripheral blood, obtained 28 days after the second AZD1222 dose. All receptors derive from an adult who received the AZD1222 COVID-19 vaccine. Each CDR3 is given without its conserved first and last residue.

j_call | v_call | cdr3_aa
TRBJ2-1 | TRBV27 | ASSTETGQSWF
TRBJ2-1 | TRBV2 | ASSRQGDNEQF
TRBJ2-1 | TRBV7-2 | ASSLVGGNEQF
TRBJ2-3 | TRBV12-3/TRBV12-4 | ASNLHTDTQY
TRBJ1-1 | TRBV2 | ASSLTTIDRTEAF
TRBJ1-1 | TRBV3-1/TRBV3-2 | ASSQDRVGTEAF
TRBJ2-3 | TRBV28 | ASSLPPAGGSYTDTQY
TRBJ2-7 | TRBV7-8 | ASTPREEVQKQY
TRBJ1-2 | TRBV25-1 | ASSRGRGYT
TRBJ2-1 | TRBV24-1 | ATSDPMGGSYNEQF
TRBJ2-7 | TRBV7-9 | ASSLAGGSYEQY
TRBJ1-3 | TRBV7-2 | ASRHAAAENTIY
TRBJ1-5 | TRBV11-1 | ASSRDSGQPQH
TRBJ1-2 | TRBV14 | ASSQGLGLNGYT
TRBJ2-6 | TRBV27 | ASSLLRGQGAVRSGANVLT
TRBJ2-7 | TRBV11-1 | ASSLSGGSYEQY
TRBJ1-1 | TRBV28 | ASTTWRGNTEAF
TRBJ2-4 | TRBV29-1 | SVGGSGNIQY
TRBJ2-5 | TRBV6-6 | ASSSYSRGREETQY
TRBJ2-3 | TRBV5-1 | ASSSALTSTDTQY
TRBJ2-1 | TRBV28 | ASSGASHPSYNEQF
TRBJ1-1 | TRBV24-1 | ATSDPSGGGTEAF
TRBJ2-2 | TRBV5-4 | ASSSITPNTGELF
TRBJ2-3 | TRBV7-3 | ASSLKGIAGATDTQY
TRBJ2-4 | TRBV7-6 | ASSPGLAGNKNIQY
TRBJ2-3 | TRBV7-3 | ASSLRGRPGTDTQY
TRBJ2-3 | TRBV9 | ASSVDAKSTDTQY
TRBJ2-3 | TRBV7-2 | ASSLVPSGGATDTQY
TRBJ2-5 | TRBV30 | AWVHDRVQETQY
TRBJ2-2 | TRBV19 | ASSMGQANTGELF
TRBJ2-7 | TRBV27 | ASSEWAQSGLSYEQY
TRBJ1-6 | TRBV9 | ASSVTGGEGSPLH
TRBJ1-5 | TRBV28 | ASSYSTSNQPQH
TRBJ1-2 | TRBV5-1 | ASTGSTGTYGYT
TRBJ2-7 | TRBV12-3/TRBV12-4 | ASSLLFSYEQY
TRBJ2-7 | TRBV28 | ASSLVGPNYEQY
TRBJ2-1 | TRBV10-3 | AISNPGQGFFRQF
TRBJ2-2 | TRBV2 | ASRVAGRPTGELF
TRBJ1-2 | TRBV30 | AWIKGHGYT
TRBJ2-1 | TRBV7-9 | ASGTGTSSYNEQF
TRBJ2-1 | TRBV2 | ASSEGTGRANEQF
TRBJ2-1 | TRBV7-7 | ASSLGGTSNNEQF
TRBJ1-4 | TRBV7-9 | ASSPGTGEQEKLF
TRBJ1-2 | TRBV4-1 | ASSQDPGDRGFYGYT
TRBJ1-6 | TRBV7-3 | ASSFSPLSSPLH